The 2 T cell receptor beta chains presented below share a single source sample, sequenced in a study of immune reconstitution after stem cell transplant in scleroderma. TCRdb fed the RT-PCR reads into MiXCR, producing one record per CDR3 protein. In the table there are about 1,700 distinct CDR3 sequences, more than 13% of which are singletons. The specimen was taken before or after autologous hematopoietic stem cell transplantation (not recorded which). All receptors derive from a female donor with systemic sclerosis.

Judged by abundance, this clonotype is medium-sized (0.01 to 0.1%). For the CDR3, the DNA is TGTGCCAGCAGCTTAGACAGCTCCTACAATGAGCAGTTCTTC. Translating gives CASSLDSSYNEQFF. The chain has TRBV7-7 and TRBJ2-1; D uncertain. CDR3 size: 14 residues. V dropped 1 base and J dropped 0 bases, with 4 bases sitting between them. CDR1 is SSHAT and CDR2 is FNYEAQ in the germline V gene (reference sequence).

In its sample, this clonotype was seen a few times. The chain combines TRBV6-6 with TRBJ2-5, with D tentatively TRBD2 (5 bases). Deletions cut 3 bases from V and 5 bases from J, with 13 bases between. The CDR3 loop spans 14 amino acids. Germline V gives CDR1 MNHNY, CDR2 SVGAGI (reference sequence). As DNA, the CDR3 is TGTGCCAGCAGTTATACCCACGGCGGGGAGACCCAGTACTTC. Translation: CASSYTHGGETQYF.